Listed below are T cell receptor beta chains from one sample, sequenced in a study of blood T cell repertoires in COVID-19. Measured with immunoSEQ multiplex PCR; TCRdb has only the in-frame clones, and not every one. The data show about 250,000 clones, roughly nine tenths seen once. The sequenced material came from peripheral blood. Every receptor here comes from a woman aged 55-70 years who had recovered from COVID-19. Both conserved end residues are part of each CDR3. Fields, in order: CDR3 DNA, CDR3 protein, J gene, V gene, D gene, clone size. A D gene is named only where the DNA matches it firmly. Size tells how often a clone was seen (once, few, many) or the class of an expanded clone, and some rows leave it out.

cdr3_nt: TGTGCCAGCAGCTTGGGACAGGGGTGGAGCAATCAGCCCCAGCATTTT
cdr3_aa: CASSLGQGWSNQPQHF
j_call: TRBJ1-5
v_call: TRBV7-9
d_call: TRBD1
clone_size: -

cdr3_nt: TGTGCCATCAGTGGGGACAGGGGGCCCTACGAGCAGTACTTC
cdr3_aa: CAISGDRGPYEQYF
j_call: TRBJ2-7
v_call: TRBV10-3
d_call: TRBD1
clone_size: -

cdr3_nt: TGTGCCAGCTCACCACGGACAGGGAACACCGGGGAGCTGTTTTTT
cdr3_aa: CASSPRTGNTGELFF
j_call: TRBJ2-2
v_call: TRBV18
d_call: TRBD1
clone_size: -

cdr3_nt: TGTGCCAGCAGAAGGAGCCAGGGTTACGAGCAGTACTTC
cdr3_aa: CASRRSQGYEQYF
j_call: TRBJ2-7
v_call: TRBV28
d_call: -
clone_size: -

cdr3_nt: TGTGCCAGCAGTTTGGGGCAGGCCTTTGAAGCTTTCTTT
cdr3_aa: CASSLGQAFEAFF
j_call: TRBJ1-1
v_call: TRBV28
d_call: -
clone_size: -

cdr3_nt: TGTGCCAGTAGTAGGCCGGGCACTGAAGCTTTCTTT
cdr3_aa: CASSRPGTEAFF
j_call: TRBJ1-1
v_call: TRBV19
d_call: -
clone_size: -

cdr3_nt: TGTGCCAGCTCACCCCTCTCCGGGACAGGGGGGACTGAAGCTTTCTTT
cdr3_aa: CASSPLSGTGGTEAFF
j_call: TRBJ1-1
v_call: TRBV18
d_call: TRBD1
clone_size: -

cdr3_nt: TGCGCCAGCAGCGTGGACCCCAGCTCCTACAATGAGCAGTTCTTC
cdr3_aa: CASSVDPSSYNEQFF
j_call: TRBJ2-1
v_call: TRBV5-1
d_call: -
clone_size: -

cdr3_nt: TGTGCAACCCGGGAGGAGAACACTGAAGCTTTCTTT
cdr3_aa: CATREENTEAFF
j_call: TRBJ1-1
v_call: TRBV12-5
d_call: -
clone_size: -

cdr3_nt: TGTGCCAGCACTCAGGGTTTCAACGAGCAGTACTTC
cdr3_aa: CASTQGFNEQYF
j_call: TRBJ2-7
v_call: TRBV28
d_call: -
clone_size: -

cdr3_nt: TGTGCCATCAGTCCCCAGGGGGTAGGTTCACCCCTCCACTTT
cdr3_aa: CAISPQGVGSPLHF
j_call: TRBJ1-6
v_call: TRBV10-3
d_call: TRBD1
clone_size: -

cdr3_nt: TGTGCCACCAGTGATTTTGCCGTCCCTGACGGGGTTAGTACAGATACGCAGTATTTT
cdr3_aa: CATSDFAVPDGVSTDTQYF
j_call: TRBJ2-3
v_call: TRBV24-1
d_call: -
clone_size: -

cdr3_nt: TGTGCCAGCAGTTACTCCCGGGACTTATATGGCTACACCTTC
cdr3_aa: CASSYSRDLYGYTF
j_call: TRBJ1-2
v_call: TRBV6-5
d_call: -
clone_size: -

cdr3_nt: TGTGCCAGCAGCCAAGTGTCTAGCGGGGGGGTCGAGCAGTACTTC
cdr3_aa: CASSQVSSGGVEQYF
j_call: TRBJ2-7
v_call: TRBV4-2
d_call: TRBD2
clone_size: few

cdr3_nt: TGTGCCAGCACGGGACAGGGCACTCAGCCCCAGCATTTT
cdr3_aa: CASTGQGTQPQHF
j_call: TRBJ1-5
v_call: TRBV6-6
d_call: TRBD1
clone_size: -

cdr3_nt: TGTGCCAGCAGCTCGGGACTAGCGGGGGACAATGAGCAGTTCTTC
cdr3_aa: CASSSGLAGDNEQFF
j_call: TRBJ2-1
v_call: TRBV11-3
d_call: TRBD2
clone_size: once

cdr3_nt: TGTGCCAGTAGTATTGCGGTTCGTCAGCCCCAGCATTTT
cdr3_aa: CASSIAVRQPQHF
j_call: TRBJ1-5
v_call: TRBV19
d_call: -
clone_size: -

cdr3_nt: TGCGCCACCCAAGGGGTAGCGGGGGGCTGGGGTACGCAGTATTTT
cdr3_aa: CATQGVAGGWGTQYF
j_call: TRBJ2-3
v_call: TRBV10-2
d_call: TRBD2
clone_size: once

cdr3_nt: TGTGCCAGTAGCCCAGGACAGGGAGGGTTCGACACTGAAGCTTTCTTT
cdr3_aa: CASSPGQGGFDTEAFF
j_call: TRBJ1-1
v_call: TRBV19
d_call: TRBD1
clone_size: once

cdr3_nt: TGTGCCAGCAGCTCGACTAGCGCGGGCACCGGGGAGCTGTTTTTT
cdr3_aa: CASSSTSAGTGELFF
j_call: TRBJ2-2
v_call: TRBV7-2
d_call: TRBD2
clone_size: few

cdr3_nt: TGTGCCAGCAGTACCATAGCGGGGGGCACCTACGAGCAGTACTTC
cdr3_aa: CASSTIAGGTYEQYF
j_call: TRBJ2-7
v_call: TRBV6-2/TRBV6-3
d_call: TRBD2
clone_size: once

cdr3_nt: TGTGCCAGCAGTACTCGACAGGGGTGGGAGCAGTACTTC
cdr3_aa: CASSTRQGWEQYF
j_call: TRBJ2-7
v_call: TRBV28
d_call: TRBD1
clone_size: -

cdr3_nt: TGTGCCAGCAGAAGTCCAACAGGGAGTTTATATGGCTACACCTTC
cdr3_aa: CASRSPTGSLYGYTF
j_call: TRBJ1-2
v_call: TRBV7-2
d_call: -
clone_size: -

cdr3_nt: TGTGCCAGCTCACCAACCGGGGACTATGGCTACACCTTC
cdr3_aa: CASSPTGDYGYTF
j_call: TRBJ1-2
v_call: TRBV18
d_call: -
clone_size: -

cdr3_nt: TGCGCCAGCAGCGCCCTACATGGCTACACCTTC
cdr3_aa: CASSALHGYTF
j_call: TRBJ1-2
v_call: TRBV10-1
d_call: -
clone_size: -

cdr3_nt: TGTGCCAGCAGTGGAGGGGACAGCACATATTATAATTCACCCCTCCACTTT
cdr3_aa: CASSGGDSTYYNSPLHF
j_call: TRBJ1-6
v_call: TRBV2
d_call: TRBD1
clone_size: -

cdr3_nt: TGTGCCAGCAATTTGGTGCAGTCCACTGAAGCTTTCTTT
cdr3_aa: CASNLVQSTEAFF
j_call: TRBJ1-1
v_call: TRBV9
d_call: -
clone_size: -

cdr3_nt: TGTGCCAGCAGCCCAGTTCGGACAGGGCGATACTATGGCTACACCTTC
cdr3_aa: CASSPVRTGRYYGYTF
j_call: TRBJ1-2
v_call: TRBV5-4
d_call: TRBD1
clone_size: once

cdr3_nt: TGTGCCAGCAGCTTAATGCAGGGGCCAATGAACACTGAAGCTTTCTTT
cdr3_aa: CASSLMQGPMNTEAFF
j_call: TRBJ1-1
v_call: TRBV7-8
d_call: -
clone_size: -

cdr3_nt: TGCGCCAGCAGCCATACCCCGAAGACAGGGAAAGAGACCCAGTACTTC
cdr3_aa: CASSHTPKTGKETQYF
j_call: TRBJ2-5
v_call: TRBV4-1
d_call: TRBD1
clone_size: -

cdr3_nt: TGTGCCAGCAGTTGGGGACAGGCCACAGATACGCAGTATTTT
cdr3_aa: CASSWGQATDTQYF
j_call: TRBJ2-3
v_call: TRBV27
d_call: TRBD1
clone_size: once